Presented here are 3 T cell receptor beta chains from one specimen sequenced in a study of blood T cell repertoires in COVID-19. Profiled with immunoSEQ multiplex PCR; TCRdb holds only in-frame clones, not every one. Seen here are some 90,000 clones, roughly nine tenths observed once, and the top ten hold around 2.9%. The sequencing input was peripheral blood. The receptors originated from a middle-aged man with COVID-19, enrolled during active disease.

The rearrangement links TRBV21-1 to TRBJ1-6; the table's D call of TRBD1 was not tested on the DNA. TRBV21-1 is tagged as a pseudogene. The CDR3 spans 21 residues. Here the CDR3 DNA reads TGTGCCAGCAGCAAAGGGGTTTCGTCGGGACAGGGTAACTACTATAATTCACCCCTCCACTTT. It is translated as CASSKGVSSGQGNYYNSPLHF.

The rearrangement links TRBV28 to TRBJ2-7; 9 bases agree with TRBD2. V dropped 6 bases and J dropped 0; count of bases not matched to a gene: 12. Germline lookup yields CDR1 MDHEN and CDR2 SYDVKM. The CDR3 sequence is 17 residues long. CDR3: CASSFPASGVSSYEQYF. The CDR3 DNA reads as TGTGCCAGCAGCTTTCCGGCTAGCGGGGTTAGCTCCTACGAGCAGTACTTC.

The chain carries TRBV11-1 and TRBJ2-7, with TRBD1 matching over 7 bases. The junction had 3 bases not matched to a gene; V was cut back by 4 bases and J by 3 bases. The CDR3 length is 13 residues. Germline loops: CDR1 SGHAT, CDR2 FQDESV (reference sequence). The CDR3 region has the DNA TGTGCCAGCAGCTCCGACAGGGACTACGAGCAGTACTTC. Amino acid sequence: CASSSDRDYEQYF.